This T cell receptor (beta chain) was found in a study of blood T cell repertoires in COVID-19. Turning to the study itself: Whether acute or convalescent, the COVID-19 samples came from the United States, Italy and Spain. PBMCs, B-cell-depleted T cells, or T cells were the source of the cDNA or gDNA that made up the material.

Germline values: CDR1 MRHNA, CDR2 SNTAGT. The CDR3 spans 11 residues. The authors' processing: Amplifying reference gene primers gave estimates of nucleated cell counts. Clones were sequenced by immunoSEQ multiplex PCR, and TCRdb holds only the in-frame ones, with some missing. That table furnishes V, J and clone size, whereas the DNA furnished D and trimming. The sample lists around 110,000 clones; less than 90% were seen once. The sequenced sample consisted of peripheral blood. The V gene is TRBV6-4, the J gene TRBJ2-1; unclear D gene. The clonotype comes from a man aged 25 to 40 with acute or convalescent COVID-19. The CDR3 reads CATEVYNEQFF. The CDR3 nucleotides are TGTGCGACTGAGGTTTACAATGAGCAGTTCTTC.